Each of the 18 T cell receptor beta chains below was sequenced from the same sample in a study of cytomegalovirus exposure and HLA in healthy donors. Vbeta (60) and Jbeta (13) primers were used in the PCR. Libraries were prepared by immunoSEQ multiplex PCR; TCRdb keeps only in-frame clonotypes and omits some of them. This table has approximately 100,000 clones, 74% appearing once. What was sequenced was PBMCs. Source of these receptors: a man in his fifties or sixties in good health and CMV-seropositive.

The chain uses TRBV5-1 and TRBJ1-6; tentatively, D is TRBD1 (5 bases). V lost 0 bases and J 9 bases, leaving 13 bases between the germline ends. The CDR3 runs 15 residues. Germline CDR1 and CDR2: SGHRS and YFSETQ. CDR3 bases: TGCGCCAGCAGCTTGGCGCCAGGGTCATCTTCACCCCTCCACTTT. Its protein is CASSLAPGSSSPLHF.

The rearrangement uses TRBV7-6 and TRBJ2-5; 7 bases fit TRBD1. With 5 bases clipped from V and 2 bases from J, the junction kept 8 bases outside the gene matches. There are 15 residues in the CDR3. Germline V CDR1 and CDR2: SGHVS, FNYEAQ. For the CDR3, the DNA is TGTGCCAGCAGCCGTAGGGACAGTCTGCAAGAGACCCAGTACTTC. This encodes CASSRRDSLQETQYF.

J is TRBJ2-1 and V is TRBV27; 8 bases agree with TRBD1. J lost 5 bases, V lost 3 bases, and 9 bases had no gene match. This CDR3 is 16 amino acids long. The germline CDR1 and CDR2 sequences are MNHEY and SMNVEV (reference sequence). CDR3 region: CASSLGPGQANNEQFF. The CDR3 DNA reads TGTGCCAGCAGTTTGGGCCCGGGACAGGCCAACAATGAGCAGTTCTTC.

The rearrangement links TRBV6-1 to TRBJ2-3; 7 bases agree with TRBD2. The CDR3 length is 16 residues. Germline CDR1 and CDR2: MNHNS and SASEGT. Trimming at V came to 4 bases and at J to 1 base, leaving 8 bases not matched to a gene. The CDR3 nucleotides are TGTGCCAGCAGTGTGCGGCGGGAGCCAGGCACAGATACGCAGTATTTT. Protein: CASSVRREPGTDTQYF.

V usage is TRBV7-3 and J usage is TRBJ2-3, with a possible D match to TRBD1 (6 bases). CDR3 length: 11 amino acids. Trimming shortened V by 5 bases and J by 13 bases, and 13 bases separated the two germline ends. CDR1 is SGHTA and CDR2 is FQGTGA in the germline V gene. The CDR3 DNA is TGTGCCAGCAGCCAAGACAGGCCTGAGTATTTT. As protein: CASSQDRPEYF.

The chain uses TRBV6-1 and TRBJ2-7, with unresolved D. Per the germline V gene, CDR1 is MNHNS and CDR2 is SASEGT. Trimming removed 2 bases at V and 3 bases at J, with 14 bases between. CDR3 length: 15 residues. CDR3 sequence reads: CASSEWASAVYEQYF. The CDR3 nucleotides read TGTGCCAGCAGTGAATGGGCCTCGGCCGTCTACGAGCAGTACTTC.

CDR3 sequence reads: CASGFTEAFF. CDR3 coding DNA: TGTGCCTCAGGGTTTACTGAAGCTTTCTTT. The V gene is TRBV5-5, the J gene TRBJ1-1; tentative D call: TRBD1 (5 bases). V dropped 10 bases and J dropped 5 bases, with 9 bases sitting between them. Germline V gene sequence: CDR1 SGHKS, CDR2 YYEKEE (reference sequence). This CDR3 contains 10 residues.

This clone has just a few counts. V usage is TRBV18 and J usage is TRBJ1-5, with D perhaps TRBD1 (5 bases). The CDR3 runs to 13 residues. V gave up 6 bases and J gave up 6 bases, with 12 bases separating them. Germline V CDR1 and CDR2: KGHSH, LQKENI. This chain's CDR3 is CASSAGDRQPQHF. In DNA form, the CDR3 reads TGTGCCAGCTCCGCGGGGGACCGTCAGCCCCAGCATTTT. Supplemented by reference TRBV18 and TRBJ1-5, the full variable domain reads NAGVMQNPRHLVRRRGQEARLRCSPMKGHSHVYWYRQLPEEGLKFMVYLQKENIIDESGMPKERFSAEFPKEGPSILRIQQVVRGDSAAYFCASSAGDRQPQHFGDGTRLSIL.

This chain joins TRBV6-1 and TRBJ2-3, with TRBD1 matching over 8 bases. The germline V gene has CDR1 MNHNS and CDR2 SASEGT. This CDR3 contains 14 residues. The ends lost 6 bases at V and 5 bases at J; junction bases unmatched: 7. CDR3: CASSRQGKRDTQYF. The DNA for the CDR3 is TGTGCCAGCAGCCGACAGGGGAAGCGAGATACGCAGTATTTT.

The rearrangement links TRBV5-5 to TRBJ2-5; D might be TRBD2 (5 bases). The J call is uncertain, as TRBJ2-7 better fits the DNA end. Looked up from germline, CDR1 is SGHKS and CDR2 is YYEKEE (reference sequence). The CDR3 runs 15 residues. CDR3 coding DNA: TGTGCCAGCAGCTTTGGAGGCGCGATGTCCTACGAGCAGTACTTC. Encoded protein: CASSFGGAMSYEQYF.

The chain carries TRBV18 and TRBJ2-4; 11 bases agree with TRBD1. Trimming removed 2 bases from V and 2 bases from J; junction bases left unmatched: 2. Germline CDR1 reads KGHSH; CDR2 reads LQKENI. The CDR3 contains 16 residues. The CDR3 DNA reads as TGTGCCAGCTCACCAGGGGACAGGGGGACCAAAAACATTCAGTACTTC. This codes for CASSPGDRGTKNIQYF.

CDR3 in amino acids: CASSQTGHNEQFF. The CDR3 DNA sequence: TGTGCCAGCAGTCAGACAGGGCACAATGAGCAGTTCTTC. The rearrangement uses TRBV6-1 and TRBJ2-1, with 7 bases matching TRBD1. CDR1 is MNHNS, CDR2 SASEGT, per germline. CDR3 length equals 13 residues. V was clipped by 5 bases and J by 5 bases; unmatched bases: 3.

J is TRBJ2-7 and V is TRBV4-2; D possibly corresponds to TRBD1 (5 bases). Germline V lookup: CDR1 LGHNA, CDR2 YNFKEQ. V was shortened by 0 bases and J by 0 bases, with 15 bases between the two germline ends. This CDR3 contains 17 residues. This CDR3 is CASSQDLARASSYEQYF. CDR3 in DNA: TGTGCCAGCAGCCAAGATCTTGCCAGGGCCTCCTCCTACGAGCAGTACTTC.

The rearrangement uses TRBV9 and TRBJ1-3; 9 positions match TRBD1. The CDR3 totals 16 residues. The V segment lost 0 bases and the J segment 2 bases; nucleotides outside the gene matches: 3. Germline V gene data show CDR1 as SGDLS and CDR2 as YYNGEE. This CDR3 reads CASSVVGQGPGNTIYF. The DNA for the CDR3 is TGTGCCAGCAGCGTAGTCGGACAGGGGCCTGGAAACACCATATATTTT.

The rearrangement joins TRBV7-2 to TRBJ2-3; D is perhaps TRBD1 (5 bases). The V end was cut by 5 bases, the J end by 2 bases, with 11 bases between. CDR1 is SGHTA and CDR2 is FQGNSA in the germline V gene. There are 14 residues in the CDR3. The CDR3 coding sequence is TGTGCCAGCAGCCCCGACAGTATCACAGATACGCAGTATTTT. This encodes CASSPDSITDTQYF.

The sample holds a few counts of this clone. The rearrangement links TRBV6-1 to TRBJ1-5, with 9 nucleotides matching TRBD1. The V gene's germline CDR1 is MNHNS and CDR2 SASEGT. The CDR3 is made up of 15 amino acids. The junction had 10 bases not matched to a gene; V was cut back by 6 bases and J by 7 bases. The CDR3 loop is CASSARDRDGQPQHF. The CDR3 DNA follows: TGTGCCAGCAGCGCCCGGGACAGGGATGGCCAGCCCCAGCATTTT.

The chain carries TRBV15 and TRBJ1-3, with D possibly matching TRBD1 (6 bases). Germline V gene sequence: CDR1 LNHNV, CDR2 YYDKDF (reference sequence). This CDR3 spans 17 amino acids. V dropped 1 base and J dropped 2 bases, with 15 bases sitting between them. CDR3 protein: CATSRVGGAGPGNTIYF. The CDR3 bases are TGTGCCACCAGCAGAGTGGGGGGGGCGGGACCTGGAAACACCATATATTTT.

The rearrangement uses TRBV6-6 and TRBJ1-1, with D possibly being TRBD1 (5 bases). Trimming stripped 2 bases from V and 6 bases from J, with 10 bases between. CDR3 length: 13 residues. Germline V lookup: CDR1 MNHNY, CDR2 SVGAGI (reference sequence). The CDR3 spells CASSYGEGSEAFF. CDR3 bases: TGTGCCAGCAGTTACGGGGAGGGGTCTGAAGCTTTCTTT.